The clone carrying this T cell receptor (beta chain) showed up just a few times. The V gene lost 5 bases and the J gene lost 2 bases, with 15 bases spanning the gap. Germline V gene sequence: CDR1 MNHEY, CDR2 SVGAGI. This CDR3 has 15 amino acids. PCR was performed using 60 Vbeta and 13 Jbeta primers. Method: immunoSEQ multiplex PCR; TCRdb's copy keeps in-frame clones and lacks some. The table has about 130,000 clones, around two thirds seen once; the top ten hold approximately 2.9%. The sample is drawn from a study of cytomegalovirus exposure and HLA in healthy donors. Sequencing input: PBMCs. The chain couples TRBV6-5 to TRBJ2-5; possibly TRBD1 for D (6 bases). This clonotype was sampled from a human donor in good health. CDR3 residues: CASSQTRTEQETQYF. CDR3 DNA sequence: TGTGCCAGCAGTCAAACACGGACAGAACAAGAGACCCAGTACTTC.